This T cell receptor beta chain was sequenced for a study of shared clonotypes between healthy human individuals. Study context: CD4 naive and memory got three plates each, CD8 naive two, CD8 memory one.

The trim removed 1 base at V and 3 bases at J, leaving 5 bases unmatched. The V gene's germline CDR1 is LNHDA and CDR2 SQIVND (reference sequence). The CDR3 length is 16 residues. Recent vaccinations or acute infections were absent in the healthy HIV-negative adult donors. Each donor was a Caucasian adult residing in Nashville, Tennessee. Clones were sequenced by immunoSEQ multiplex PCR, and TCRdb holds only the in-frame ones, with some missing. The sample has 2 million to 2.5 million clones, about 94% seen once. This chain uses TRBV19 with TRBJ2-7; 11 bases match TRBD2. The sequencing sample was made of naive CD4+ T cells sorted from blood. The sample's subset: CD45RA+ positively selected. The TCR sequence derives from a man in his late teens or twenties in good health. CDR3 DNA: TGTGCCAGTAGTATAGGGGGGACTAGCGGCTTCTACGAGCAGTACTTC. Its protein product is CASSIGGTSGFYEQYF.